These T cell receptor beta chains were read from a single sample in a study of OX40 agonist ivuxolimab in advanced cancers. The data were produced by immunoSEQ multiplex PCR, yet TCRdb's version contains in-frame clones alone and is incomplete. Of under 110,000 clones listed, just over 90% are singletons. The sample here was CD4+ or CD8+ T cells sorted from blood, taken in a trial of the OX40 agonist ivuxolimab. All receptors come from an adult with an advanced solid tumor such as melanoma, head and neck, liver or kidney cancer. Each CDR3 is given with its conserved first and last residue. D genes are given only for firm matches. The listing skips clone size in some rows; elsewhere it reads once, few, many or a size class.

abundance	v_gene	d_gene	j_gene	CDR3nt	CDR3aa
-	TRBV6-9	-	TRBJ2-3	TGTGCCAGCAGTTATAAAGGGCAGATGACAGATACGCAGTATTTT	CASSYKGQMTDTQYF
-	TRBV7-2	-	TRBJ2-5	TGTGCCAGCAGCCTTCGGCCTTCACAGGAGACCCAGTACTTC	CASSLRPSQETQYF
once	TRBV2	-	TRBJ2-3	TGTGCCAGCAGTTTTACTGAGCGGGATACGCAGTATTTT	CASSFTERDTQYF
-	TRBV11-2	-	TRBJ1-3	TGTGCCAGCAGCTTAGATATCGCTGGAAACACCATATATTTT	CASSLDIAGNTIYF
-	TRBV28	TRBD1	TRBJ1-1	TGTGCCAGTTTAGCCGGGACAGCTATGAACACTGAAGCTTTCTTT	CASLAGTAMNTEAFF
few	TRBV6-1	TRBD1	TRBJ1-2	TGTGCCAGCAGTGAAGAATACAGGGGTAACTATGGCTACACCTTC	CASSEEYRGNYGYTF
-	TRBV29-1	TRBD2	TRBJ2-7	TGCAGCGTCGCAAAGGGGAGCGGGGGTCGTGAGCAGTACTTC	CSVAKGSGGREQYF
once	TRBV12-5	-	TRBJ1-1	TGTGCTAGTGGTTTGGTACATGGTGCCGGGAGGACTGAAGCTTTCTTT	CASGLVHGAGRTEAFF
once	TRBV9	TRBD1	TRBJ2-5	TGTGCCAGCAGCGCCGACAGGGACCAAGAGACCCAGTACTTC	CASSADRDQETQYF
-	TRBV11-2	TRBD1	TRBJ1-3	TGTGCCAGCAGCTCGGGACAGGGGTCCACTGGAAACACCATATATTTT	CASSSGQGSTGNTIYF
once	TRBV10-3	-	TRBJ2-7	TGTGCCATCAGGACACAGGGAAAAGGGCAGTACTTC	CAIRTQGKGQYF
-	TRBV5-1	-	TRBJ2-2	TGCGCCAGCAGCAGGGGGCGGGGCCCGACGAGAGACGGGGAGCTGTTTTTT	CASSRGRGPTRDGELFF
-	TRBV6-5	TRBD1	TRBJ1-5	TGTGCCAGCTCCTCAGGGGGGAGCCAGCCCCAGCATTTT	CASSSGGSQPQHF
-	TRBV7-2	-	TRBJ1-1	TGTGCCAGCAGCTCGCCCATGGGGTATGACACTGAAGCTTTCTTT	CASSSPMGYDTEAFF
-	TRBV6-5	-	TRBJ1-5	TGTGCCAGCGGCCCGCCTGATCAGCCCCAGCATTTT	CASGPPDQPQHF
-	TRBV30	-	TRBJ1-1	TGTGCCTGGAGTATTACGAACACTGAAGCTTTCTTT	CAWSITNTEAFF
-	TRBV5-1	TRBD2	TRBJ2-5	TGCGCCAGCTATGGGGGAGGGAGAGAGACCCAGTACTTC	CASYGGGRETQYF
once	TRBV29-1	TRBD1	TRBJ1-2	TGCAGCGTGGCCCCACTCGGGACAGTCTATGGCTACACCTTC	CSVAPLGTVYGYTF
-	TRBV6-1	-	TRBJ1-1	TGTGCCAGCGGAAGGGGGGAAAACGGGGCTTTCTTT	CASGRGENGAFF
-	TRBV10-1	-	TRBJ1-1	TGCGCCAGCAGTGATGACGGGGTAAGGGGAGAGTTTGAAGCTTTCTTT	CASSDDGVRGEFEAFF
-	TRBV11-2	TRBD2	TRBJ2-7	TGTGCCAGCAGCTTACAACTAGCGGGGTCCTACGAGCAGTACTTC	CASSLQLAGSYEQYF
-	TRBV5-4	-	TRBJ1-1	TGTGCCAGCAGCTTGGAGGGGCGATACACTGAAGCTTTCTTT	CASSLEGRYTEAFF
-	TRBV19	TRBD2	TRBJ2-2	TGTGCCAGTAGTATAGGTAGCGGGGGAACCGGGGAGCTGTTTTTT	CASSIGSGGTGELFF
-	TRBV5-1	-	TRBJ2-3	TGCGCCAGCAGCTTGGCCGGGTTTCCCACAGATACGCAGTATTTT	CASSLAGFPTDTQYF
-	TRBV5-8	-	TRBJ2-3	TGTGCCAGCAGCCGAGAGGTTAGCACAGATACGCAGTATTTT	CASSREVSTDTQYF
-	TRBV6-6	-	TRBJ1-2	TGTGCCAGCAGTTACTCGGGGACAACTAACTATGGCTACACCTTC	CASSYSGTTNYGYTF
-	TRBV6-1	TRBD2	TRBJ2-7	TGTGCCAGCAGGAGCGGGGGGTCTTCCAACTACGAGCAGTACTTC	CASRSGGSSNYEQYF
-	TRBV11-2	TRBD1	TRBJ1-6	TGTGCCAGCAGACAACAGGGGGCTAATTCACCCCTCCACTTT	CASRQQGANSPLHF
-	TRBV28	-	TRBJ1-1	TGTGCCACCGAGGTCTCCTACACTGAAGCTTTCTTT	CATEVSYTEAFF
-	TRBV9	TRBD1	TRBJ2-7	TGTGCCAGCAGCGTAAACCCGGACAGGGACTACGAGCAGTACTTC	CASSVNPDRDYEQYF
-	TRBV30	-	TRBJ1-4	TGTGCCTGGGAAACAGGGAGAGGTGAAAAACTGTTTTTT	CAWETGRGEKLFF
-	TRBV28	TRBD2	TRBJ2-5	TGTGCCAGTTCCGCGCCCGGGACTAGCGTAGTACAAGAGACCCAGTACTTC	CASSAPGTSVVQETQYF
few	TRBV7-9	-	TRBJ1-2	TGTGCCAGCAGCACCTCTACAGGGAGAGACTATGGCTACACCTTC	CASSTSTGRDYGYTF